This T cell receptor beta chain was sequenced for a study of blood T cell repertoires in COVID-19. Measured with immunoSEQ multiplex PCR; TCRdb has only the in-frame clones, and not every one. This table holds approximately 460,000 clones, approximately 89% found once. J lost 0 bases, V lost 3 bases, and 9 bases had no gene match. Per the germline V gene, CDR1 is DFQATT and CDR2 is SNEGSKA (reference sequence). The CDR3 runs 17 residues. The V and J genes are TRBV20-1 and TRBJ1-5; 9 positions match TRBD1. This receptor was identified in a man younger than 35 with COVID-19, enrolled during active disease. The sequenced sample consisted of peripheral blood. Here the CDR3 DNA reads TGCAGTGCTAGTACAGGGGGCCTGGGGTATAGCAATCAGCCCCAGCATTTT. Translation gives CSASTGGLGYSNQPQHF.